This T cell receptor (beta chain) comes out of a study of identifying expanded T cells in peripheral blood. Method: immunoSEQ multiplex PCR; TCRdb's copy keeps in-frame clones and lacks some. The table has 100,000 to 150,000 clones, more than 75% seen once. CDR1 SGHTA and CDR2 FQGNSA come from the germline V gene. The CDR3 extends over 12 amino acids. V was pared by 3 bases and J by 12 bases, with 5 bases of the junction left unmatched. This clonotype was sampled from a person between 18 and 75 years old in good health. The sample was blood. The chain couples TRBV7-2 to TRBJ2-1; 7 bases agree with TRBD1. CDR3 coding DNA: TGTGCCAGCAGCTTCTCCGGACAGGCGCAGTTCTTC. Its translation: CASSFSGQAQFF.